This T cell receptor (beta chain) was identified in a study of T cell responses to AZD1222 COVID-19 vaccine. Regarding the study as a whole: The study found Spike-specific TCR breadth and depth rose after two AZD1222 doses.

Produced via immunoSEQ multiplex PCR; TCRdb's table is partial and in-frame only. The sample yields some 86,000 clones, 75% to 85% seen once. With regard to this clone: Its target is unknown.

V was pared by 4 bases and J by 2 bases, with 9 bases between. Germline lookup yields CDR1 SGHRS and CDR2 YFSETQ. There are 13 residues in the CDR3. Sequencing used peripheral blood, obtained on day 0 of AZD1222 vaccination. The chain uses TRBV5-1 and TRBJ1-1, with D perhaps TRBD1 (5 bases). The clonotype comes from an adult in good health. For the CDR3, the DNA is TGCGCCAGCAGCCTCGGGGCTAACACTGAAGCTTTCTTT. Amino acids: CASSLGANTEAFF.